This TCR beta chain was captured by sequencing in a study of T-cell reconstitution after alpha-beta-depleted transplantation in children. Molecular barcoding with unique molecular identifiers was used for the TCRbeta library. TCRdb ran MiXCR on the PCR reads and lists one entry per CDR3 protein. Found here are more than 400,000 distinct CDR3 sequences, around 10% of them singletons; the top ten hold 14%. Study conclusions and caveats: Counts and diversity of T cells one year after transplant came mostly from newly produced T cells.

The germline V and J ends were trimmed by 3 bases and 5 bases, with 7 bases remaining between them. This CDR3 spans 12 amino acids. This clonotype was seen at least ten times. Its antigen remains unidentified. V usage is TRBV12-3 or TRBV12-4 and J usage is TRBJ1-1; the D is unclear. The sample was PBMCs, mostly from graft donor cells, taken 180 days after TCRalphabeta/CD19-depleted stem cell transplant. This receptor was taken from a female patient under 10 years old who had a stem cell transplant for aplastic anemia, so the T cells may come from the graft donor. The DNA for the CDR3 is TGTGCCAGCAGTTTCCGGAGGACTGAAGCTTTCTTT. Protein product: CASSFRRTEAFF.